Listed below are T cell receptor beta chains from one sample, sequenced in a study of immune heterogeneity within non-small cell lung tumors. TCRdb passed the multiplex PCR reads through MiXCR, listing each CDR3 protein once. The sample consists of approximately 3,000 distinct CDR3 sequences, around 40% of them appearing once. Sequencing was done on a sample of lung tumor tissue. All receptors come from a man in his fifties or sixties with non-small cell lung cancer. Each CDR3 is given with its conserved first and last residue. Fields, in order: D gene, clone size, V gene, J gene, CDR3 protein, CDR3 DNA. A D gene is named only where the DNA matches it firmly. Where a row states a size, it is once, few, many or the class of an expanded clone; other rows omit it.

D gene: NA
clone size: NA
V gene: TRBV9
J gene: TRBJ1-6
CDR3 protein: CASSVNLDPGNSPLHF
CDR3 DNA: TGTGCCAGCAGCGTGAACTTGGACCCGGGTAATTCACCCCTCCACTTT

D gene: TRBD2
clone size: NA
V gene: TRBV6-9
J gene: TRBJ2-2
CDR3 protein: CASSYDTTSGRNWELFF
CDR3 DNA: TGTGCCAGCAGTTACGATACAACTAGCGGGAGAAACTGGGAGCTTTTTTTT

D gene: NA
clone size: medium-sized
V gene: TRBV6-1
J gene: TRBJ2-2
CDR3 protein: CASRELFF
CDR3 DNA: TGTGCCAGCAGGGAGCTGTTTTTT

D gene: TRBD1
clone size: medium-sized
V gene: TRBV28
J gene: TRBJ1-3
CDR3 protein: CASSSGQGRNTIYF
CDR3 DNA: TGTGCCAGCAGTTCGGGACAGGGTAGAAACACCATATATTTT

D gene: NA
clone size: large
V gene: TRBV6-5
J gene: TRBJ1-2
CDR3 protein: CASSYSLGQGGYGYTF
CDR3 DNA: TGTGCCAGCAGTTACTCCCTCGGCCAGGGAGGCTATGGCTACACCTTC

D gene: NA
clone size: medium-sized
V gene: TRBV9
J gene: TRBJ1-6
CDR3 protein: CASSVRAFNSPLHF
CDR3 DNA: TGTGCCAGCAGCGTAAGGGCCTTTAATTCACCCCTCCACTTT

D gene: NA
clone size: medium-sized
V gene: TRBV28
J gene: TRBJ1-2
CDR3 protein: CASSLQGTSNYGYAF
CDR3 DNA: TGTGCCAGCAGTTTACAGGGAACATCTAACTATGGCTACGCCTTC

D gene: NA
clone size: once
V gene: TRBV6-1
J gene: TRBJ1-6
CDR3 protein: CASSEALAGTDSPLHF
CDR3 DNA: TGTGCCAGCAGTGAAGCGCTTGCAGGGACGGATTCACCCCTCCACTTT

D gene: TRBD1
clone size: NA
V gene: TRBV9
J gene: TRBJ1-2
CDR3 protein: CASSVGNRGRDGYTF
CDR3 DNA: TGTGCCAGCAGCGTAGGGAACAGGGGGCGAGATGGCTACACCTTC

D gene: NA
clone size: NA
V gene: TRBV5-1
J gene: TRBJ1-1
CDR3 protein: CASSPGSGNTEAFF
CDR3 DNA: TGCGCCAGCAGCCCAGGTTCCGGGAACACTGAAGCTTTCTTT

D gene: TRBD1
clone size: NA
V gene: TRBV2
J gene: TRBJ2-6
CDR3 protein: CASRQGGGANVLTF
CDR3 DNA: TGTGCCAGTAGACAGGGGGGTGGGGCCAACGTCCTGACTTTC